These 25 T cell receptor beta chains originate from one sample sequenced in a study. In TCRdb, the 5' RACE reads were re-called with MiXCR into one record per CDR3 protein. The data hold approximately 44,000 distinct CDR3 sequences, with 25% to 30% observed a single time. Specimen: memory CD4+ T cells sorted from a lymph node. Sample subset: memory CD4+ T cells, CD4+CD45RO+CD25-. These receptors were taken from a female donor with breast cancer.

This chain links TRBV27 with TRBJ2-1, with D unresolved. This CDR3 has 11 amino acids. Germline values: CDR1 MNHEY, CDR2 SMNVEV (reference sequence). V was pared by 3 bases and J by 8 bases, with 5 bases between. CDR3 region: CASSFHDEQFF. The CDR3 DNA reads TGTGCCAGCAGTTTTCACGATGAGCAGTTCTTC.

This rearrangement joins TRBV12-3 or TRBV12-4 to TRBJ1-6; D is uncertain. The CDR3 has 12 residues. With 6 bases removed from V and 7 bases from J, the gap between germline ends came to 7 bases. CDR3 in amino acids: CASRPQNSPLHF. In DNA, the CDR3 is TGTGCCAGCAGACCCCAGAATTCACCCCTCCACTTT.

This clonotype was found a few times. The chain links TRBV9 to TRBJ1-4; D unclear. V was clipped by 0 bases and J by 0 bases, with 12 bases between them. The CDR3 sequence is 17 residues long. Per the germline V gene, CDR1 is SGDLS and CDR2 is YYNGEE. The CDR3 sequence: CASSVEWGLATNEKLFF. CDR3 nucleotides: TGTGCCAGCAGCGTAGAGTGGGGTCTTGCAACTAATGAAAAACTGTTTTTT.

Regarding this clonotype: Being one base from a much bigger clone, this may be a read error. The chain employs TRBV29-1 and TRBJ1-1, with D maybe TRBD1 (6 bases). The CDR3 totals 12 residues. CDR1 SQVTM and CDR2 ANQGSEA come from the germline V gene. Trimming stripped 7 bases from V and 3 bases from J, with 12 bases between. For the CDR3, the DNA is TGCAGCGCTGGCAAGGGGGACACTGAAGCTTTCTTT. Translating it yields CSAGKGDTEAFF.

The chain joins TRBV6-5 to TRBJ2-6; 7 bases are a match to TRBD1. CDR3 length: 15 residues. Germline CDR1 and CDR2: MNHEY and SVGAGI. Trimming took 6 bases from V and 1 from J; bases not matched to a gene: 3. CDR3 nucleotide sequence: TGTGCCAGCAGCACGGGACAGTCTGGGGCCAACGTCCTGACTTTC. Protein product: CASSTGQSGANVLTF.

The chain recombines TRBV7-2 with TRBJ2-3; the match to TRBD2 covers 9 bases. Germline V gene sequence: CDR1 SGHTA, CDR2 FQGNSA. The CDR3 loop spans 16 amino acids. Trimming cost V 1 base and J 2 bases; bases outside gene matches: 4. CDR3 region: CASSLGRGRDTDTQYF. CDR3 DNA: TGTGCCAGCAGCTTAGGTCGCGGGAGGGACACAGATACGCAGTATTTT.

This clonotype showed up just a few times. The gene calls are TRBV27 and TRBJ2-1; D gene unclear. CDR1 MNHEY and CDR2 SMNVEV come from the germline V gene (reference sequence). Between the trimmed V and J ends, which lost 0 bases and 10 bases, there was a span of 10 bases. The length of the CDR3 is 13 residues. The chain's CDR3 is CASSLSSGGEQFF. CDR3 nucleotide sequence: TGTGCCAGCAGTTTATCTTCGGGTGGAGAGCAGTTCTTC.

The chain couples TRBV20-1 to TRBJ2-7; 10 nucleotides match TRBD1. The germline gives CDR1 DFQATT, CDR2 SNEGSKA (reference sequence). This CDR3 has 15 amino acids. The V gene end was trimmed by 1 base and the J gene end by 4 bases; junction bases not matched to a gene: 7. The CDR3 protein is CSARVPGQGPYEQYF. CDR3 coding DNA: TGCAGTGCTAGAGTACCGGGACAGGGGCCATACGAGCAGTACTTC.

This clonotype showed up just a few times. J is TRBJ2-7 and V is TRBV6-1; possibly TRBD2 for D (6 bases). CDR3 length: 15 residues. V shed 2 bases and J shed 2 bases, with 13 bases lying between them. CDR1 is MNHNS, CDR2 SASEGT, per germline. CDR3: CASSELAGLTYEQYF. CDR3 DNA sequence: TGTGCCAGCAGTGAACTTGCGGGGCTGACCTACGAGCAGTACTTC.

V usage is TRBV3-1 and J usage is TRBJ2-5; 9 nucleotides align to TRBD1. The V and J ends lost 5 bases and 5 bases, in that order; junction bases with no gene match: 6. From germline, CDR1 is LGHDT and CDR2 YNNKEL (reference sequence). There are 14 residues in the CDR3. CDR3 in DNA: TGTGCCAGCAGCTTGGGACAGGGATTCGAGACCCAGTACTTC. It encodes CASSLGQGFETQYF.

This clonotype has a handful of counts. The chain joins TRBV3-1 to TRBJ1-1; TRBD1 aligns across 8 bases. The ends lost 0 bases at V and 6 bases at J; junction bases unmatched: 3. CDR1 and CDR2 (germline): LGHDT, YNNKEL (reference sequence). CDR3 length: 14 residues. The CDR3 DNA reads TGTGCCAGCAGCCAAGATTCAGGGGGCGCTGAAGCTTTCTTT. Translation gives CASSQDSGGAEAFF.

To note about this clonotype: The CDR3 does not end in the conserved phenylalanine or tryptophan, so this is likely a read error. The chain couples TRBV4-1 to TRBJ2-5; tentatively, D is TRBD1 (5 bases). There are 14 residues in the CDR3. With 2 bases removed from V and 5 bases from J, the gap between germline ends came to 12 bases. CDR1 is MGHRA, CDR2 YSYEKL, per germline. CDR3 nucleotides: TGCGCCAGCAGCCAACCCCTAAGGGGTGAGACCCAGTACTCC. Translated, it gives CASSQPLRGETQYS.

This chain joins TRBV11-2 and TRBJ2-1; D ambiguous. From germline, CDR1 is SGHAT and CDR2 FQNNGV. CDR3 length: 12 residues. V was clipped by 5 bases and J by 9 bases, with 11 bases between them. The CDR3 DNA reads TGTGCCAGCAGCCCTACCCCGGGTGAGCAGTTCTTC. Translating gives CASSPTPGEQFF.

The rearrangement joins TRBV9 to TRBJ2-5, with TRBD2 as a possible D gene (6 bases). V lost 0 bases and J lost 4, with 16 bases in between. Germline lookup yields CDR1 SGDLS and CDR2 YYNGEE. CDR3 length: 16 residues. CDR3 DNA sequence: TGTGCCAGCAGCGTAGGGGGACTCCAAGAGGGAGAGACCCAGTACTTC. Protein: CASSVGGLQEGETQYF.

Details on this clonotype: At one boundary the junction diverges from the germline segment, which might be a read error. This sequence joins TRBV20-1 and TRBJ2-1; D may match TRBD1 or TRBD2 (6 bases each). Germline V lookup: CDR1 DFQATT, CDR2 SNEGSKA (reference sequence). The CDR3 consists of 14 residues. The DNA for the CDR3 is TGCAGTGCCAGGGGCCCGCGGGATGGCTATGAGCAGCTCTTC. This sequence encodes CSARGPRDGYEQLF.

The genes are TRBV12-3 or TRBV12-4 and TRBJ2-7; 9 bases align to TRBD1. This CDR3 is built from 14 residues. After removal of 4 bases from V and 4 bases from J, the junction contained 5 bases not matched to a gene. CDR3 nucleotide sequence: TGTGCCAGCAGTTACCGGGACAGGGAGTACGAGCAGTACTTC. Its translation: CASSYRDREYEQYF.

The CDR3 DNA is TGTGCCAGCAGTGAAGCGCTTGTCTCTAGCGGTAATACGCAGTATTTT. This translates into CASSEALVSSGNTQYF. The chain employs TRBV2 and TRBJ2-3; TRBD2 matches at 7 bases. This CDR3 is built from 16 residues. Unmatched junction bases numbered 10, after V lost 0 bases and J lost 7 bases. The germline V gene encodes CDR1 SNHLY and CDR2 FYNNEI. Based on the CDR3 plus reference TRBV2 and TRBJ2-3, the full variable domain is EPEVTQTPSHQVTQMGQEVILRCVPISNHLYFYWYRQILGQKVEFLVSFYNNEISEKSEIFDDQFSVERPDGSNFTLKIRSTKLEDSAMYFCASSEALVSSGNTQYFGPGTRLTVL.

This clonotype was detected only a few times. The chain couples TRBV20-1 to TRBJ1-5; D gene ambiguous. This CDR3 is built from 12 residues. Between the trimmed V and J ends, which lost 3 bases and 5 bases, there was a span of 8 bases. From germline, CDR1 is DFQATT and CDR2 SNEGSKA (reference sequence). This CDR3 reads CSASGGDQPQHF. The CDR3 DNA follows: TGCAGTGCTAGCGGCGGGGATCAGCCCCAGCATTTT.

The rearrangement joins TRBV12-3 or TRBV12-4 to TRBJ2-7; no reliable D call. V lost 4 bases and J lost 5, with 6 bases in between. The CDR3 is made up of 11 amino acids. CDR3 nucleotides: TGTGCCAGCAGTTACTTACACGAGCAGTACTTC. Encoded protein: CASSYLHEQYF.

This clonotype was counted a few times. This rearrangement joins TRBV7-2 to TRBJ2-5, with 9 bases that match TRBD1. The CDR3 covers 16 residues. CDR1 and CDR2 from the germline V gene are SGHTA and FQGNSA. V dropped 5 bases and J dropped 5; count of bases not matched to a gene: 12. CDR3 region: CASSLGGTGRWETQYF. The CDR3 DNA is TGTGCCAGCAGCCTGGGAGGGACAGGGAGATGGGAGACCCAGTACTTC.

In the case of this clonotype: A much larger clone differs from this one at a single base, so this may be a read error. This rearrangement joins TRBV6-2 or TRBV6-3 to TRBJ2-1, with TRBD2 matching over 13 bases. CDR3 length: 18 amino acids. The germline V gene has CDR1 MNHEY and CDR2 SVGEGT. The CDR3 DNA follows: TGTGCCAGCAGGGAGGGACTAGCGGGACATGGCTCCTACAATGAGCAGCTCTTC. As protein: CASREGLAGHGSYNEQLF.

The rearrangement uses TRBV7-8 and TRBJ2-1, with a possible D match to TRBD2 (6 bases). V lost 4 bases to trimming and J lost 2 bases, with 18 bases between them. Germline V CDR1 and CDR2: SGHVS, FQNEAQ. This CDR3 region has 17 residues. The CDR3 reads CASSSFMVRGPYNEQFF. DNA of the CDR3: TGTGCCAGCAGCTCCTTCATGGTGCGGGGTCCCTACAATGAGCAGTTCTTC.

The chain links TRBV9 to TRBJ2-5; 7 bases are a match to TRBD2. The CDR3 totals 15 residues. The germline V gene encodes CDR1 SGDLS and CDR2 YYNGEE. After removal of 6 bases from V and 0 bases from J, the junction contained 8 bases not matched to a gene. CDR3 nucleotide sequence: TGTGCCAGCACGGCGACTAGCAGCCACCAAGAGACCCAGTACTTC. It translates to CASTATSSHQETQYF.

On this clonotype itself: An end of the junction differs from the germline gene, which may be a read error. The V and J genes are TRBV12-3 or TRBV12-4 and TRBJ2-1; TRBD2 matches at 7 bases. The length of the CDR3 is 15 residues. The CDR3 nucleotides are TGTGCCGGCACCTCTCAGGGCGGGGGATACAATGAGCAGCTCTTC. Translated: CAGTSQGGGYNEQLF.

This chain links TRBV6-1 with TRBJ1-4, with 7 positions matching TRBD1. J gave up 8 bases and V 7 bases, and 10 bases lay outside the gene matches. Germline V CDR1 and CDR2: MNHNS, SASEGT. There are 14 residues in the CDR3. The CDR3 sequence is CASILDRAREKLFF. The CDR3 DNA follows: TGTGCCAGCATCCTAGACAGGGCAAGGGAAAAACTGTTTTTT.